These 4 T cell receptor beta chains came from one sample sequenced in a study of graft-versus-host responses after intestinal transplantation. Using immunoSEQ multiplex PCR, the repertoire was profiled, and TCRdb retains in-frame clones only, with some absent. The sample holds more than 65,000 clones, about nine tenths seen once. These receptors lack a known antigen. The sequencing here drew on unstimulated CD8+ T cells sorted from spleen or lymph node cells, taken before intestinal transplant. These receptor sequences come from a human donor who received an intestinal transplant.

V gene TRBV7-9 combines with J gene TRBJ2-5; D is perhaps TRBD2 (6 bases). Germline assignment: CDR1 SEHNR and CDR2 FQNEAQ (reference sequence). Trimming cost V 5 bases and J 3 bases, with 19 bases left between them. This CDR3 comprises 16 residues. CDR3 sequence reads: CASSARDGGEKETQYF. The CDR3 bases are TGTGCCAGCAGCGCCCGGGACGGAGGGGAGAAAGAGACCCAGTACTTC.

This chain joins TRBV5-6 and TRBJ2-1; a weak D match, TRBD2 (6 bases). CDR3 length: 15 amino acids. With 5 bases removed from V and 4 bases from J, the gap between germline ends came to 16 bases. Per the germline V gene, CDR1 is SGHDT and CDR2 is YYEEEE. In nucleotides, the CDR3 is TGTGCCAGCAGTGCTCGGGACGGGAGATACAATGAGCAGTTCTTC. Translating it yields CASSARDGRYNEQFF.

This rearrangement joins TRBV6-5 to TRBJ2-5; possibly TRBD1 for D (5 bases). Per the germline V gene, CDR1 is MNHEY and CDR2 is SVGAGI. Trimming cost V 6 bases and J 2 bases, with 16 bases left between them. This CDR3 region has 15 residues. CDR3 nucleotides: TGTGCCAGCAGCACCACCAAAACAGGACAAGAGACCCAGTACTTC. Translated: CASSTTKTGQETQYF.

The chain couples TRBV6-1 to TRBJ2-7; D is unresolved. The CDR3 contains 13 residues. Germline CDR1 MNHNS, CDR2 SASEGT. Trimming cost V 3 bases and J 2 bases, with 8 bases left between them. The CDR3 protein is CASSEIETYEQYF. The CDR3, as DNA: TGTGCCAGCAGTGAGATAGAAACCTACGAGCAGTACTTC.